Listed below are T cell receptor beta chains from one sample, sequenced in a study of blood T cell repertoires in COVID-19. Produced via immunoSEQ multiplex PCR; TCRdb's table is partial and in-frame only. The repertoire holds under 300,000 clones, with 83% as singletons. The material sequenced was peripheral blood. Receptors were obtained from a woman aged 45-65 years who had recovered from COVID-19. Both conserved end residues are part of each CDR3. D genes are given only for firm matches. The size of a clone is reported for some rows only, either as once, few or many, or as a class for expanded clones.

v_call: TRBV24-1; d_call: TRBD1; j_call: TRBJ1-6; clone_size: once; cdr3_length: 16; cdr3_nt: TGTGCCACCAGTGATTCGAGGACAGGCAATAATTCACCCCTCCACTTT; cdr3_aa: CATSDSRTGNNSPLHF
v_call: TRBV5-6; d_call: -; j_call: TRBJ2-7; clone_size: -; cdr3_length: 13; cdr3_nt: TGTGCCAGCGCCAGCGTGGGGCACTACGAGCAGTACTTC; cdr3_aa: CASASVGHYEQYF
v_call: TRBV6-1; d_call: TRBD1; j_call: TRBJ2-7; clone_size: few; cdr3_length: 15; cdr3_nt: TGTGCCAGCAGTGAAAAGGACAGGGGGTCCGTCGAGCAGTACTTC; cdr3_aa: CASSEKDRGSVEQYF
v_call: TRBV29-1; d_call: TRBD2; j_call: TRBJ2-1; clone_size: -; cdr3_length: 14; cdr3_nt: TGCAGCGTTGGGGCCTCGACTAGCGGGGGGATAAAGTTCTTC; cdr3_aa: CSVGASTSGGIKFF
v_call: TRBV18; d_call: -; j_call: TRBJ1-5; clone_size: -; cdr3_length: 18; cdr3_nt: TGTGCCAGCTCTCTAAACCCCAGAAAGAGCCGGGGCAATCAGCCCCAGCATTTT; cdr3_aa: CASSLNPRKSRGNQPQHF
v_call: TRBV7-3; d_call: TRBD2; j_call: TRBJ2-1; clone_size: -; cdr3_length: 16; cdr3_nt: TGTGCCAGCAGCTTATACGCTAGCGGGAGGTTGAGTGAGCAGTTCTTC; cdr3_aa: CASSLYASGRLSEQFF
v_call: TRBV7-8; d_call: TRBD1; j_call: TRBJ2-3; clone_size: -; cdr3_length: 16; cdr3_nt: TGTGCCAGCAGCTTAGAAGGACAGGGGGTGACAGATACGCAGTATTTT; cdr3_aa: CASSLEGQGVTDTQYF
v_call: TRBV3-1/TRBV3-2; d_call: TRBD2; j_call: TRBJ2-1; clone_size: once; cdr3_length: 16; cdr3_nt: TGTGCCAGCAGCCAAGGGTTCGCGGGGGGGCAAGGTGGGCAGTTCTTC; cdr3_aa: CASSQGFAGGQGGQFF
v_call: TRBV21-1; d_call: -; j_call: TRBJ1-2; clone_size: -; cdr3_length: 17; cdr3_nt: TGTGCCAGCAACTTGCCCTCAGGGATGGGACAGGGGTATGGCTACACCTTC; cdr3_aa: CASNLPSGMGQGYGYTF
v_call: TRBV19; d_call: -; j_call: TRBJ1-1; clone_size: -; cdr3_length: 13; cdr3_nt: TGTGCCAGTTACAAGCTGGGAGGCACTGAAGCTTTCTTT; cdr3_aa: CASYKLGGTEAFF
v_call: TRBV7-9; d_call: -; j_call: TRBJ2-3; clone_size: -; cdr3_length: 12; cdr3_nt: TGTGCCAGCAGTTCCCCAAAAGATACGCAGTATTTT; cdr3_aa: CASSSPKDTQYF
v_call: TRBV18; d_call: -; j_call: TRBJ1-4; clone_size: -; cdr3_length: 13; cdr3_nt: TGTGCCAGCTCACGTCAGGGTGATGAAAAACTGTTTTTT; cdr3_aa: CASSRQGDEKLFF
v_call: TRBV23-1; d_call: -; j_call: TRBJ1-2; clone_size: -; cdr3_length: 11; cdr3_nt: TGCGCCACCGGACATGTCTATGGCTACACCTTC; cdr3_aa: CATGHVYGYTF
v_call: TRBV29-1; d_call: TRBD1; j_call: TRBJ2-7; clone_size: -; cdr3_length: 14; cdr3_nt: TGCAGCGTGGCCCCCGGGACAGGGGCTATCGGGCAGTACTTC; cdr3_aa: CSVAPGTGAIGQYF
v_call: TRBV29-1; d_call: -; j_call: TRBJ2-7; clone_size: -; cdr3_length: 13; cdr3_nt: TGCAGCGTTGAGGGCGGGACCTCCTACGAGCAGTACTTC; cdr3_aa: CSVEGGTSYEQYF
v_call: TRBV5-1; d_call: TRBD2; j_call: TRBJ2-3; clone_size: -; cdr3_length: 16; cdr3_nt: TGCGCCAGCAGCCTCCTACTAGCGGGGTTCACAGATACGCAGTATTTT; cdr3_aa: CASSLLLAGFTDTQYF
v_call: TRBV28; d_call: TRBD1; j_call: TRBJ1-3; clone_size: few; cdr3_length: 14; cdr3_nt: TGTGCCAGCAGTTCCGGGACAGGGGGGAACACCATATATTTT; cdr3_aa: CASSSGTGGNTIYF
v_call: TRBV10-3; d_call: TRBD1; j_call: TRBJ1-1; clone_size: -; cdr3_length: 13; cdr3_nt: TGTGCCATCAGAGGGACAGACAACACTGAAGCTTTCTTT; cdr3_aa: CAIRGTDNTEAFF
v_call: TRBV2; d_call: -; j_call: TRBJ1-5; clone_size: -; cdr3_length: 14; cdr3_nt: TGTGCCAGCTCGGAGGGCGAGGGCAATCAGCCCCAGCATTTT; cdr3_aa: CASSEGEGNQPQHF
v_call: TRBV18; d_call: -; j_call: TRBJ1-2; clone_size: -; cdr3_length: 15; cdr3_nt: TGTGCCAGCTCACCCGGGACGGGAGCTAACTATGGCTACACCTTC; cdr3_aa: CASSPGTGANYGYTF
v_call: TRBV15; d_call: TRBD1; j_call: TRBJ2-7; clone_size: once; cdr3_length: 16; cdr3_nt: TGTGCCACCAGCTCCCAGCTAGGACAGGGGATGTACGAGCAGTACTTC; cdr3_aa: CATSSQLGQGMYEQYF
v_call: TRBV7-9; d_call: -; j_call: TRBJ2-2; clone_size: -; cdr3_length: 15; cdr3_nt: TGTGCCAGCAGCTCTCCTTTCGCGAACACCGGGGAGCTGTTTTTT; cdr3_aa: CASSSPFANTGELFF
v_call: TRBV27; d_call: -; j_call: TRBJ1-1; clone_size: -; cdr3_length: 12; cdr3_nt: TGTGCCAGCAGGAGAGAGAACACTGAAGCTTTCTTT; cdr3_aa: CASRRENTEAFF
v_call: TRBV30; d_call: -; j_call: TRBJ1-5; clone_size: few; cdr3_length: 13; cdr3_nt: TGTGCCTGGAGTACAGGGACCAACCAGCCCCAGCATTTT; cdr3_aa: CAWSTGTNQPQHF
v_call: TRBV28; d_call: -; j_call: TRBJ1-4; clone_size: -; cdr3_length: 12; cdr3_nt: TGTGCCAGCGGGGCGGAAAGTGAAAAACTGTTTTTT; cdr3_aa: CASGAESEKLFF
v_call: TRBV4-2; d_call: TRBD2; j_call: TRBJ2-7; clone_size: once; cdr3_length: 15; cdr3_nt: TGTGCCAGCAGCCAAGTGAACAGCGGGAGAGGTGAGCAGTACTTC; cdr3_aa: CASSQVNSGRGEQYF
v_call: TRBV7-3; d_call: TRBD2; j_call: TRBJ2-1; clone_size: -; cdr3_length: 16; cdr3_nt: TGTGCCAGCAGCCTACGGGGGGAGTCCCCGTTGGATGAGCAGTTCTTC; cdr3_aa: CASSLRGESPLDEQFF
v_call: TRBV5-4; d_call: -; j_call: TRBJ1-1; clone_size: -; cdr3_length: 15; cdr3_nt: TGTGCCAGCAGCTTGGATGCTCAGGTAAACACTGAAGCTTTCTTT; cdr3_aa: CASSLDAQVNTEAFF
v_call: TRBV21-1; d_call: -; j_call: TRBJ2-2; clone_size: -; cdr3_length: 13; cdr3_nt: TGTGCCAGCACCAGGGGAGGGCCCGGGGAGCTGTTTTTT; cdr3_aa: CASTRGGPGELFF
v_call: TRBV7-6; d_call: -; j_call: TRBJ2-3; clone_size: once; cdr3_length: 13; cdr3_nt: TGTGCCAGCAGCTCTAGAGACACAGATACGCAGTATTTT; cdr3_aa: CASSSRDTDTQYF
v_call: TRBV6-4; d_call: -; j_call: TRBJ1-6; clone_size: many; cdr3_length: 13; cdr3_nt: TGTGCCAGCAGTAGGGGAGGCAATTCACCCCTCCACTTT; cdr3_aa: CASSRGGNSPLHF
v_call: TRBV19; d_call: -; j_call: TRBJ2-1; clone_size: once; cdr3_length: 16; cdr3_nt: TGTGCCAGTAGTATTGGCGGGGTTAGCTCCTACAATGAGCAGTTCTTC; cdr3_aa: CASSIGGVSSYNEQFF
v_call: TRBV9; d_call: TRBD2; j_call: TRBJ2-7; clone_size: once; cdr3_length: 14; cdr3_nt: TGTGCCAGCAGTTCGAGCGGGAGTCCCTACGAGCAGTACTTC; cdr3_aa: CASSSSGSPYEQYF
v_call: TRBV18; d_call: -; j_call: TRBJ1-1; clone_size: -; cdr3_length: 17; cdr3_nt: TGTGCCAGCTCACCTAACTCCCTACAGGCTTCGAACACTGAAGCTTTCTTT; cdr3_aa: CASSPNSLQASNTEAFF
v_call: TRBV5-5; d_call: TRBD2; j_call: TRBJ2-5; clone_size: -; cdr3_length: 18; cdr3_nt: TGTGCCAGCAGCTTGGCCTTCCTACTAGCGGGGGCAGGGGAGACCCAGTACTTC; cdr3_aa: CASSLAFLLAGAGETQYF
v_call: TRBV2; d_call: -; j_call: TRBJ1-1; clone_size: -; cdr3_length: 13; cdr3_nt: TGTGCCACCCGTCGCGGCGGGAACACTGAAGCTTTCTTT; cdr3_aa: CATRRGGNTEAFF
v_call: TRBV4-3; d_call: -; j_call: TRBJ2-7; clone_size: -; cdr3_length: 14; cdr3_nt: TGCGCCAGCAGCCAAGACAGGGACTGGAACGAGCAGTACTTC; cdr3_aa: CASSQDRDWNEQYF
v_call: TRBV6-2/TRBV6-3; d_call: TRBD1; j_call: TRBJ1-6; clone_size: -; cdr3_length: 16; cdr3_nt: TGTGCCAGCAGTTACCCGGGACAGGCTTATAATTCACCCCTCCACTTT; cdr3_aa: CASSYPGQAYNSPLHF
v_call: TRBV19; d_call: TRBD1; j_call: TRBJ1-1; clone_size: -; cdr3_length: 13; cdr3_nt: TGTGCCAGTAGACCTCCACAGGGGACTGAAGCTTTCTTT; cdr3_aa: CASRPPQGTEAFF
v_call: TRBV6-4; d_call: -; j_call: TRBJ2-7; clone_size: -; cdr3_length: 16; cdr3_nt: TGTGCCAGCAGTGACGCACAACAAAGGAAGCAGGGGGAGCAGTACTTC; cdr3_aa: CASSDAQQRKQGEQYF
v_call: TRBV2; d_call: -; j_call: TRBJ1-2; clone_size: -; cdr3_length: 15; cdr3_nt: TGTGCCAGCATCGGTCAGGGAATCCCCTTCTATGGCTACACCTTC; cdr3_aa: CASIGQGIPFYGYTF
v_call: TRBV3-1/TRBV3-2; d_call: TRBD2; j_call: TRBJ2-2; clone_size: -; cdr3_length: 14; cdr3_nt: TGTGCCAGCGAGAGCGGGGGAATTACCGGGGAGCTGTTTTTT; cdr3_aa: CASESGGITGELFF
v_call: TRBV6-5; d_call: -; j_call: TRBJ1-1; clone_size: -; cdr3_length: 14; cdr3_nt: TGTGCCAGCAGCCGGGATGGGGTGAACACTGAAGCTTTCTTT; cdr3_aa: CASSRDGVNTEAFF
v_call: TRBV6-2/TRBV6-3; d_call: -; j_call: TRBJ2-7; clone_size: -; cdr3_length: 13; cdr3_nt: TGTGCCAGCAGCCAAAGTGACAGCTACGAGCAGTACTTC; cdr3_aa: CASSQSDSYEQYF
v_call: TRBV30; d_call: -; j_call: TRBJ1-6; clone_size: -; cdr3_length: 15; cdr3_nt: TGTGCCTGGAGTGTATCGGCGACGGGGGATTCACCCCTCCACTTT; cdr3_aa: CAWSVSATGDSPLHF
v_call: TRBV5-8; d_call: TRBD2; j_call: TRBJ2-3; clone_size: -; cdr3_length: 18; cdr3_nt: TGTGCCAGCGGCCGGGGGGTAGCGGGAGGGCCGGGCACAGATACGCAGTATTTT; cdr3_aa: CASGRGVAGGPGTDTQYF
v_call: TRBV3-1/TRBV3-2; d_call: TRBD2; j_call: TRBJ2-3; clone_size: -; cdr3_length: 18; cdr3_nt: TGTGCCAGCAGCCCGACTATATTAAGCGGGACTTGCACAGATACGCAGTATTTT; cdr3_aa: CASSPTILSGTCTDTQYF
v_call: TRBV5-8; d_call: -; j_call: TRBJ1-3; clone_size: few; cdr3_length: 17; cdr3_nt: TGTGCCAGCAGCGTCGGATATGGACAGCCTTCTGGAAACACCATATATTTT; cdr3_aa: CASSVGYGQPSGNTIYF
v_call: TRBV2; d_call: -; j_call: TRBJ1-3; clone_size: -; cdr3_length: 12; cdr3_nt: TGTGCCAGCCGAGGCTCTGGAAACACCATATATTTT; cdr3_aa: CASRGSGNTIYF